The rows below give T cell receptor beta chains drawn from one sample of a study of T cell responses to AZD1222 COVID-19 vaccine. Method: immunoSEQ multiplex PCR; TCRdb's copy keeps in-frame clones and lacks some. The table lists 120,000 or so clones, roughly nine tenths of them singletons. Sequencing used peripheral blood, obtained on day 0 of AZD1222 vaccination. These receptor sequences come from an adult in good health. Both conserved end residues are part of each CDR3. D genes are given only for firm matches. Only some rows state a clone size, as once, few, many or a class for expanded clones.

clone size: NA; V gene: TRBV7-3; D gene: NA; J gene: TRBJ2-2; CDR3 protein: CASSLTNQNTGELFF; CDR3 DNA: TGTGCCAGCAGCTTAACGAATCAGAACACCGGGGAGCTGTTTTTT
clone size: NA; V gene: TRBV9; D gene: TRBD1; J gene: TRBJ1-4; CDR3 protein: CASSGGAGQKPATNEKLFF; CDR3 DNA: TGTGCCAGCAGCGGGGGGGCGGGACAGAAACCTGCAACTAATGAAAAACTGTTTTTT
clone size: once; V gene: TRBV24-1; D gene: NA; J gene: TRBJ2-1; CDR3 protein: CATSAQQEYNEQFF; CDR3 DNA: TGTGCCACCAGTGCCCAGCAAGAGTACAATGAGCAGTTCTTC
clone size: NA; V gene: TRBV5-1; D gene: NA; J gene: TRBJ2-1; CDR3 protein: CASSLASRNEQFF; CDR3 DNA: TGCGCCAGCAGCTTGGCTAGCAGGAATGAGCAGTTCTTC
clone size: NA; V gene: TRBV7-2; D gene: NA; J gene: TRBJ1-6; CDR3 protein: CASSLSHGYNSPLHF; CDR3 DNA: TGTGCCAGCAGCTTAAGTCACGGCTATAATTCACCCCTCCACTTT
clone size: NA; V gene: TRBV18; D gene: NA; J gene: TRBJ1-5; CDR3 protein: CASSPNSGGGQPQHF; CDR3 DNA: TGTGCCAGCTCACCAAACTCCGGGGGCGGTCAGCCCCAGCATTTT
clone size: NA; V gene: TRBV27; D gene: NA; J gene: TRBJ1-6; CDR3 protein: CASSQVGGRNSPLHF; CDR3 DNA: TGTGCCAGCAGCCAGGTAGGGGGGCGTAATTCACCCCTCCACTTT
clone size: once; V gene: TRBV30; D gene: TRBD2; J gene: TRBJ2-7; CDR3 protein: CAYGPQTSGNPSF; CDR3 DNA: TGTGCCTACGGTCCCCAGACTAGCGGGAATCCGTCTTTC
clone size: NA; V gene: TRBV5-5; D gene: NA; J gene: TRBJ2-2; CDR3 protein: CASSFYRNTGELFF; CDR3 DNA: TGTGCCAGCAGCTTTTACAGGAACACCGGGGAGCTGTTTTTT
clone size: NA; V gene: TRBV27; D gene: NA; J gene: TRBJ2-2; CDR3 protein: CASSFRQMNTGELFF; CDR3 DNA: TGTGCCAGCAGTTTTAGGCAGATGAACACCGGGGAGCTGTTTTTT
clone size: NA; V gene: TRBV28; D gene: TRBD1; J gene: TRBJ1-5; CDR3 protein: CASSPGQGNQPQHF; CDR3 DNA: TGTGCCAGCAGCCCGGGACAGGGCAATCAGCCCCAGCATTTT
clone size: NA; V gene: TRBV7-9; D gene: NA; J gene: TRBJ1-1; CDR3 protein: CASSLGGQDTEAFF; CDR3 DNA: TGTGCCAGCAGCTTAGGAGGGCAGGACACTGAAGCTTTCTTT
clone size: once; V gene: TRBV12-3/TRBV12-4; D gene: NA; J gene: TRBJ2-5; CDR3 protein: CASSLAAEETQYF; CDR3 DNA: TGTGCCAGCAGTTTGGCGGCGGAAGAGACCCAGTACTTC
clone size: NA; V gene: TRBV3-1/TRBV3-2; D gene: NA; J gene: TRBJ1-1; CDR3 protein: CASSQELDSEAFF; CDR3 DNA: TGTGCCAGCAGCCAAGAGTTGGACAGCGAAGCTTTCTTT
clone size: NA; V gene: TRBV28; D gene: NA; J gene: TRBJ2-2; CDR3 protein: CASKAGNTGELFF; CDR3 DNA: TGTGCCAGCAAGGCAGGGAACACCGGGGAGCTGTTTTTT
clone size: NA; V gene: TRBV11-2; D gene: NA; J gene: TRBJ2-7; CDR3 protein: CASSLVGILSYEQYF; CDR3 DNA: TGTGCCAGCAGCTTAGTAGGAATCCTCTCCTACGAGCAGTACTTC
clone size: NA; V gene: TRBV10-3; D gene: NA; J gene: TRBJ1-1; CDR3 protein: CAIRQGWYTEAFF; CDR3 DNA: TGTGCCATCCGCCAGGGCTGGTACACTGAAGCTTTCTTT
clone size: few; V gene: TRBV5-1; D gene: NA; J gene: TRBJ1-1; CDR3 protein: CASSWTVNTEAFF; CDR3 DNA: TGCGCCAGCAGCTGGACAGTGAACACTGAAGCTTTCTTT
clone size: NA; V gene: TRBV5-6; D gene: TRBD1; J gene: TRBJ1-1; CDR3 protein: CASSQSRDRGTFF; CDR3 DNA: TGTGCCAGCAGCCAAAGCCGGGACAGGGGAACTTTCTTT
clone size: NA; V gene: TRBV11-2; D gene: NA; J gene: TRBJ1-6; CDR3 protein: CASSLELERRPLHF; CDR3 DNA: TGTGCCAGCAGCTTAGAACTGGAAAGACGACCCCTCCACTTT
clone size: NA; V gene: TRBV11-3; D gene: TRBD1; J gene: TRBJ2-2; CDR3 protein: CASSLGLQGHGELFF; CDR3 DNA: TGTGCCAGCAGCTTAGGTTTACAGGGGCACGGGGAGCTGTTTTTT
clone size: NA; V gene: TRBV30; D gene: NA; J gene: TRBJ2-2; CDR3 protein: CAWSRGLMGELFF; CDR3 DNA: TGTGCCTGGAGCCGGGGGCTGATGGGGGAGCTGTTTTTT
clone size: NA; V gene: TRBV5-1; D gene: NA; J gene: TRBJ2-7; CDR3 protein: CASSSEARLEQYF; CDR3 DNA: TGCGCCAGCAGCTCCGAGGCTCGGCTCGAGCAGTACTTC
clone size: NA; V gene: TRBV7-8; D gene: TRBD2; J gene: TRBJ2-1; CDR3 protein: CASSLVGAGGSYNEQFF; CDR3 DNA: TGTGCCAGCAGCTTAGTCGGCGCGGGAGGGTCCTACAATGAGCAGTTCTTC
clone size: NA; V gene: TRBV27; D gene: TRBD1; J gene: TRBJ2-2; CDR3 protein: CASRKGQGVSANTGELFF; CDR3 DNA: TGTGCCAGCAGGAAGGGACAGGGGGTTTCCGCGAACACCGGGGAGCTGTTTTTT
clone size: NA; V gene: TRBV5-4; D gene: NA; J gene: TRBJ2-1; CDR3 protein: CASSLGGLWNEQFF; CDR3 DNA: TGTGCCAGCAGCTTGGGGGGGCTGTGGAATGAGCAGTTCTTC
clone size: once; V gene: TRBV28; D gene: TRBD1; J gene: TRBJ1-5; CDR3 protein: CASSLRDRKVIGSNQPQHF; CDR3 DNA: TGTGCCAGCAGTTTAAGGGACAGGAAAGTAATAGGCAGCAATCAGCCCCAGCATTTT
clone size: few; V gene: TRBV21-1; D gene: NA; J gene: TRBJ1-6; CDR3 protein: CASNSNTTTRDNSPLHF; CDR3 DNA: TGTGCCAGCAACTCCAATACGACGACAAGGGATAATTCACCCCTCCACTTT
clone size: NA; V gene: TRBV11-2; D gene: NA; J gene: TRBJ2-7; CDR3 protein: CASSLTPYYEQYF; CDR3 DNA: TGTGCCAGCAGCTTGACACCTTACTACGAGCAGTACTTC
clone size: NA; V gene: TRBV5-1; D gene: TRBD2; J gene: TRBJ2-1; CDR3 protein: CASSFIRAGVIGNEQFF; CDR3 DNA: TGCGCCAGCAGCTTTATTCGAGCGGGAGTAATAGGAAATGAGCAGTTCTTC
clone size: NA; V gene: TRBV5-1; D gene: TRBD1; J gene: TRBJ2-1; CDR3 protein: CASSLGDRGRKQFF; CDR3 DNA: TGCGCCAGCAGCTTGGGGGACAGGGGGCGCAAGCAGTTCTTC
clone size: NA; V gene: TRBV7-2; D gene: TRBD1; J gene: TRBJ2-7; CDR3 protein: CASSYGQGEGYEQYF; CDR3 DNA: TGTGCCAGCAGCTACGGACAGGGGGAAGGCTACGAGCAGTACTTC
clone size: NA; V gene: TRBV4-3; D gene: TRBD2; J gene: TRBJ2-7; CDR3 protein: CASSQTGTSGIYEQYF; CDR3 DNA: TGCGCCAGCAGCCAAACCGGGACTAGCGGGATTTACGAGCAGTACTTC
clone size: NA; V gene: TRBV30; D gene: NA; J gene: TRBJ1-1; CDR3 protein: CAWSVTSMNTEAFF; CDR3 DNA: TGTGCCTGGAGTGTAACAAGCATGAACACTGAAGCTTTCTTT
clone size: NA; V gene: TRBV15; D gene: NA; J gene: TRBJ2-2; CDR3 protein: CATSSPPGKRNANTGELFF; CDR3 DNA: TGTGCCACCAGCAGCCCCCCCGGGAAACGTAATGCGAACACCGGGGAGCTGTTTTTT
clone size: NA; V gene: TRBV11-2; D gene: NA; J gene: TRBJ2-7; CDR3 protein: CASSFRTESSYEQYF; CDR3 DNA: TGTGCCAGCAGCTTTAGGACAGAGAGCTCCTACGAGCAGTACTTC
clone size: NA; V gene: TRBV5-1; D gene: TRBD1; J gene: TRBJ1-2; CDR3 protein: CASSFTPGQGAYGYTF; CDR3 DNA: TGCGCCAGCAGCTTTACCCCTGGACAGGGGGCTTATGGCTACACCTTC
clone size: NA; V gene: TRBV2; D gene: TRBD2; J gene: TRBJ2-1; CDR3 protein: CASSEVRLAGVTYEQFF; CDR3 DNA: TGTGCCAGCAGTGAAGTAAGGCTAGCGGGAGTAACCTATGAGCAGTTCTTC
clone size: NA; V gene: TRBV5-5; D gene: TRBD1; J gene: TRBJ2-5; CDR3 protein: CASRAPGQGQETQYF; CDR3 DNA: TGTGCCAGCAGGGCTCCGGGACAGGGCCAAGAGACCCAGTACTTC
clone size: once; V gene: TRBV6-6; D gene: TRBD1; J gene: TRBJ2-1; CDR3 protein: CASSYVTGAEQFF; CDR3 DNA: TGTGCCAGCAGTTACGTGACAGGGGCTGAGCAGTTCTTC
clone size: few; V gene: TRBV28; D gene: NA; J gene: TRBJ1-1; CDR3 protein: CASSSPGRGIDGTEAFF; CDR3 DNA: TGTGCCAGCAGTTCCCCGGGACGCGGAATTGATGGCACTGAAGCTTTCTTT
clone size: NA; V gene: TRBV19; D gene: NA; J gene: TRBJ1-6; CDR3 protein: CASSTMDRAYNSPLHF; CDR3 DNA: TGTGCCAGTAGTACCATGGACCGAGCCTATAATTCACCCCTCCACTTT
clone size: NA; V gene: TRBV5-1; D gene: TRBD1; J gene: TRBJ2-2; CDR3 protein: CASSRQGSINTGELFF; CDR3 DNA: TGCGCCAGTTCCCGACAGGGGTCAATTAACACCGGGGAGCTGTTTTTT
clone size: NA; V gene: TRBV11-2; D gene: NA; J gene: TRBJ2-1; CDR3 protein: CASSLGELGEQFF; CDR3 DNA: TGTGCCAGCAGCTTAGGGGAGTTAGGCGAGCAGTTCTTC
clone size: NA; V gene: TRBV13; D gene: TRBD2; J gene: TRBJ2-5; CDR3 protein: CASSSAEASGETQYF; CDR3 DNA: TGTGCCAGCAGCTCCGCCGAAGCTAGCGGAGAGACCCAGTACTTC
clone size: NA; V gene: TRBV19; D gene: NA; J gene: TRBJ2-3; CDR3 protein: CASSTRTDTQYF; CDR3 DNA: TGTGCCAGTAGTACCCGCACAGATACGCAGTATTTT
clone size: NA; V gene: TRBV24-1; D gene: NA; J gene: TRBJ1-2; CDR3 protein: CATSDRIGYTF; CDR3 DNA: TGTGCCACCAGTGACCGCATAGGCTACACCTTC
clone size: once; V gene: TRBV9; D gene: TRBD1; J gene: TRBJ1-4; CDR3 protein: CASSVEPHRGPNEKLFF; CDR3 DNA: TGTGCCAGCAGCGTAGAGCCCCACAGGGGGCCTAATGAAAAACTGTTTTTT
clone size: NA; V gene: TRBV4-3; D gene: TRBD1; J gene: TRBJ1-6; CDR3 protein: CASSQDGGQGYNSPLHF; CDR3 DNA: TGCGCCAGCAGCCAAGATGGGGGACAGGGTTATAATTCACCCCTCCACTTT
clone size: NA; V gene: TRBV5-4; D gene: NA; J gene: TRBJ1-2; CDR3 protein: CASSLETGNRYGYTF; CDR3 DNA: TGTGCCAGCAGCTTGGAAACAGGAAACCGCTATGGCTACACCTTC
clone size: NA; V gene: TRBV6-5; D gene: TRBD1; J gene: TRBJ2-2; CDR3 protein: CASSYSTGWHGELFF; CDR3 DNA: TGTGCCAGCAGTTACTCGACAGGGTGGCACGGGGAGCTGTTTTTT
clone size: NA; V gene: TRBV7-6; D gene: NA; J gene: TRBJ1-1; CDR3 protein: CASSLGLSNTEAFF; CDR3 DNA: TGTGCCAGCAGCCTGGGACTTTCGAACACTGAAGCTTTCTTT